This T cell receptor (beta chain) was retrieved from a study of cytomegalovirus exposure and HLA in healthy donors. Background on the study: The 110 or so validation repertoires used a platform that matched the one used for the roughly 650 first-cohort repertoires, as a later analysis reported. The study, taken as a whole, reports: Some TCR beta chains (about 170 of them) were listed as cytomegalovirus-associated.

The table came from immunoSEQ multiplex PCR; TCRdb's copy has only in-frame clones and leaves some out. The data contain more than 80,000 clones, 95% to 96% of them singletons. The donors were in the 120-subject validation cohort; that cohort was separate from the 666-subject first cohort. Details on this clone: Antigen specificity is unknown.

The sequence derives from a woman under 30 in good health and CMV-seronegative. Sample: PBMCs.

Here the CDR3 DNA reads TGTGCCAGCAGCTTGGAATGGGGCGGCGGCTACACCTTC. Encoded protein: CASSLEWGGGYTF. V and J are TRBV5-5 and TRBJ1-2; D is perhaps TRBD1 (5 bases). Germline values: CDR1 SGHKS, CDR2 YYEKEE (reference sequence). V was shortened by 0 bases and J by 8 bases, with 11 bases between the two germline ends. The CDR3 loop spans 13 amino acids. The full variable domain, with the rest looked up from reference TRBV5-5 and TRBJ1-2, is DAGVTQSPTHLIKTRGQQVTLRCSPISGHKSVSWYQQVLGQGPQFIFQYYEKEERGRGNFPDRFSARQFPNYSSELNVNALLLGDSALYLCASSLEWGGGYTFGSGTRLTVV.